This is a list of T cell receptor beta chains from one sample in a study of shared clonotypes between healthy human individuals. Produced via immunoSEQ multiplex PCR; TCRdb's table is partial and in-frame only. The table has about 1 million clones, about 76% seen once. The sequenced sample was memory CD4+ T cells sorted from blood. The receptors derive from a man aged 18 to 29 in good health. Both conserved end residues are part of each CDR3. Each record gives: clone size, J gene, D gene, V gene, CDR3 protein, CDR3 DNA. A D gene is named only where the DNA matches it firmly. Clone size is stated in some rows and not others, as once, few, many or a class when expanded.

many,TRBJ2-1,NA,TRBV6-1,CASSEETVSYNEQFF,TGTGCCAGCAGTGAAGAGACAGTGTCCTACAATGAGCAGTTCTTC
NA,TRBJ2-5,TRBD1,TRBV11-2,CASGTGPKETQYF,TGTGCCAGCGGGACAGGACCTAAAGAGACCCAGTACTTC
NA,TRBJ1-1,NA,TRBV9,CASSVNPLGTEAFF,TGTGCCAGCAGCGTAAATCCCCTGGGGACTGAAGCTTTCTTT
NA,TRBJ2-3,NA,TRBV19,CASSSIGRGAGTDTQYF,TGTGCCAGTAGCTCCATAGGACGGGGGGCTGGCACAGATACGCAGTATTTT
NA,TRBJ1-6,TRBD1,TRBV4-3,CASSQVPGQGISPLHF,TGCGCCAGCAGCCAAGTACCGGGACAGGGCATTTCACCCCTCCACTTT
few,TRBJ2-6,NA,TRBV19,CASSIVSLANALHSGANVLTF,TGTGCCAGTAGTATAGTAAGCCTAGCGAACGCACTGCACTCTGGGGCCAACGTCCTGACTTTC
NA,TRBJ2-1,TRBD2,TRBV19,CASTLLASSPGNEQFF,TGTGCCAGTACCTTACTAGCGAGCTCGCCCGGCAATGAGCAGTTCTTC
NA,TRBJ1-4,TRBD1,TRBV18,CASSPGTVATNEKLFF,TGTGCCAGCTCACCCGGGACAGTTGCAACTAATGAAAAACTGTTTTTT
many,TRBJ2-6,NA,TRBV5-1,CASSLGTTGANVLTF,TGCGCCAGCAGCTTGGGGACAACCGGGGCCAACGTCCTGACTTTC
once,TRBJ1-4,NA,TRBV19,CASSIGVYATNEKLFF,TGTGCCAGTAGTATTGGGGTTTACGCAACTAATGAAAAACTGTTTTTT
NA,TRBJ2-1,TRBD2,TRBV6-1,CASIRLAGGNNEQFF,TGTGCCAGCATTAGACTAGCGGGGGGCAACAATGAGCAGTTCTTC
NA,TRBJ2-1,TRBD2,TRBV28,CASSTPGGVNEQFF,TGTGCCAGCAGTACCCCCGGGGGGGTGAATGAGCAGTTCTTC
NA,TRBJ1-2,TRBD1,TRBV2,CASRRDRGEFLSGYTF,TGTGCCAGCAGGAGGGACAGGGGAGAATTTTTGAGCGGCTACACCTTC
NA,TRBJ2-3,TRBD2,TRBV2,CASSATGTSGDTQYF,TGTGCCAGCAGCGCTACCGGGACTAGCGGAGATACGCAGTATTTT
many,TRBJ1-1,NA,TRBV11-2,CASSLERETRMNTEAFF,TGTGCCAGCAGCTTAGAGAGGGAGACGCGGATGAACACTGAAGCTTTCTTT
NA,TRBJ2-6,NA,TRBV7-9,CASSLGLSGANVLTF,TGTGCCAGCAGCTTGGGCCTCTCTGGGGCCAACGTCCTGACTTTC
NA,TRBJ1-1,TRBD1,TRBV7-2,CASSLDRGADTEAFF,TGTGCCAGCAGCCTGGACAGGGGGGCGGACACTGAAGCTTTCTTT
NA,TRBJ2-3,NA,TRBV7-3,CASSSLAGTDTQYF,TGTGCCAGCAGCTCTCTTGCAGGCACAGATACGCAGTATTTT
NA,TRBJ1-6,NA,TRBV5-1,CASSLWEVNSPLHF,TGCGCCAGCAGCTTGTGGGAGGTTAATTCACCCCTCCACTTT
few,TRBJ2-6,NA,TRBV5-1,CASSLVTGTGANVLTF,TGCGCCAGCAGCTTGGTAACTGGGACTGGGGCCAACGTCCTGACTTTC
few,TRBJ2-7,NA,TRBV11-3,CASSPPGTRACYEQYF,TGTGCCAGCAGTCCGCCCGGGACCCGGGCATGCTACGAGCAGTACTTC
NA,TRBJ1-6,NA,TRBV30,CAWSQNSPLHF,TGTGCCTGGAGCCAGAATTCACCCCTCCACTTT